This is a list of T cell receptor beta chains from one sample in a study of identical twins. MiXCR, run by TCRdb on the 5' RACE reads, gives a single entry per CDR3 protein. The table includes some 600,000 distinct CDR3 sequences, less than 9% detected once. This same sample was also taken into another study, of yellow fever vaccine responses in identical twins.

What was sequenced was PBMCs. The receptor source for this set is a woman in her late teens or twenties in good health. Each CDR3 is given with its conserved first and last residue. Clone size is stated in some rows and not others, as once, few, many or a class when expanded.

clone_size	v_call	j_call	cdr3_aa
few	TRBV7-9	TRBJ1-6	CASSLEASGGPLHF
many	TRBV12-3/TRBV12-4	TRBJ1-5	CASALGDQPQHF
NA	TRBV5-1	TRBJ2-2	CASRGGMNTGELFF
NA	TRBV6-5	TRBJ2-3	CASSYWDGGSYTDTQYF
NA	TRBV5-6	TRBJ2-5	CASSLISGGDQETQYF
many	TRBV2	TRBJ2-1	CAIQTLNEQFF
few	TRBV11-2	TRBJ2-1	CASSLEGPVVLGSYNEQFF
many	TRBV10-3	TRBJ2-7	CAISGGVEQYF
NA	TRBV5-5	TRBJ2-2	CARSLDGGGTGELFF
many	TRBV29-1	TRBJ2-3	CSVTPLDSPTDTQYF
many	TRBV29-1	TRBJ1-1	CSVVTGPAPMNTEAFF
NA	TRBV4-1	TRBJ1-1	CASSPKGGTGVLNTEAFF
many	TRBV29-1	TRBJ2-5	CSVGRDGMYQETQYF
NA	TRBV7-2	TRBJ2-3	CASSPNRASTDTQYF
few	TRBV12-3/TRBV12-4	TRBJ2-7	CASSQVDSPGLVYEQYF
NA	TRBV28	TRBJ2-7	CASSLMDYEQYF
few	TRBV11-3	TRBJ2-1	CASSLDAGRVDNEQFF
NA	TRBV4-2	TRBJ2-1	CASSQDLPGHNEQFF
many	TRBV5-1	TRBJ1-2	CASSLFSGTPLYGYTF
many	TRBV12-3/TRBV12-4	TRBJ1-6	CASSPAGQGLNSPLHF
few	TRBV20-1	TRBJ2-5	CSASGQGQETQYF
NA	TRBV29-1	TRBJ1-1	CSVPGQNMNTEAFF
many	TRBV4-1	TRBJ2-5	CASSQGGQPNQETQYF
NA	TRBV5-1	TRBJ2-5	CASSVGGLADLQETQYF
NA	TRBV3-1	TRBJ2-1	CASSQGIGGGNEQFF
NA	TRBV15	TRBJ2-2	CATSRVQISRQTGELFF
NA	TRBV12-3/TRBV12-4	TRBJ2-5	CASSLGGITQETQYF